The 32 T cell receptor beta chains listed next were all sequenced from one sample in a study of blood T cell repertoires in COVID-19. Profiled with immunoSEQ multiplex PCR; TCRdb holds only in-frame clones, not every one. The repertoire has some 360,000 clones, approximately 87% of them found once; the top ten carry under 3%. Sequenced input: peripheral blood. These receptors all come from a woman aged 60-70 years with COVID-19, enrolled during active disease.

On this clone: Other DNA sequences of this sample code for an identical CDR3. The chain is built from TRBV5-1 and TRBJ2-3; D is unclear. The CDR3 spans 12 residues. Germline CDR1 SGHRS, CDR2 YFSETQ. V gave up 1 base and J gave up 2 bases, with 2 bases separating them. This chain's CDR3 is CASSLHTDTQYF. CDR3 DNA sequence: TGCGCCAGCAGCTTGCACACAGATACGCAGTATTTT.

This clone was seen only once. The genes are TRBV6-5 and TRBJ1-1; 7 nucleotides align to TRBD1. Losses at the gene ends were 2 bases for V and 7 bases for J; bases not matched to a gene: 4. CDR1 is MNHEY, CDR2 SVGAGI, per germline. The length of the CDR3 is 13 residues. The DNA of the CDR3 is TGTGCCAGCAGTTACGACAGGGTGAATGAAGCTTTCTTT. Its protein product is CASSYDRVNEAFF.

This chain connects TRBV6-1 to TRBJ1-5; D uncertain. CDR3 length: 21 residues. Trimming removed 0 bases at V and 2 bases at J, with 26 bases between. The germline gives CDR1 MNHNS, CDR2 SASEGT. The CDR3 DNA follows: TGTGCCAGCAGTGAAGCTGGTACGACTACCCGGACTCAAACAGGCAATCAGCCCCAGCATTTT. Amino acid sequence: CASSEAGTTTRTQTGNQPQHF.

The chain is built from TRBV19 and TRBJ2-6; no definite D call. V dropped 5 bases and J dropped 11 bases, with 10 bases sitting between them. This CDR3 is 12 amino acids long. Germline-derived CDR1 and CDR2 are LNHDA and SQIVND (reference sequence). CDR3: CASSFQEHVLTF. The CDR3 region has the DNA TGTGCCAGTAGTTTCCAGGAACACGTCCTGACTTTC.

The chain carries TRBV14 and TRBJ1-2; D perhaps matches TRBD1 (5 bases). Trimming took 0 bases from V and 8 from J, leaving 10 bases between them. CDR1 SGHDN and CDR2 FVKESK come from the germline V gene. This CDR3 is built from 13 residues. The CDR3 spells CASSQDLGQGYTF. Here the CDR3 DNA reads TGTGCCAGCAGCCAAGATCTGGGGCAGGGCTACACCTTC.

This chain's CDR3 is CASNKGGTGVLNSPLHF. Here the CDR3 DNA reads TGTGCCAGCAACAAAGGGGGGACAGGGGTTTTGAATTCACCCCTCCACTTT. This chain uses TRBV2 with TRBJ1-6; 10 bases line up with TRBD1. CDR3 length: 17 residues. From germline, CDR1 is SNHLY and CDR2 FYNNEI. With V trimmed by 7 bases and J by 7 bases, 13 bases remained unmatched.

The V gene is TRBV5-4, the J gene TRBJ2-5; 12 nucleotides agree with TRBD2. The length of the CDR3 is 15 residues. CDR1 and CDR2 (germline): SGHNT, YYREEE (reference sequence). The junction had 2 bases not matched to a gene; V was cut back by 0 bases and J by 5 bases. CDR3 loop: CASSLAGTSGETQYF. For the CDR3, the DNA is TGTGCCAGCAGCTTGGCCGGGACTAGCGGGGAGACCCAGTACTTC.

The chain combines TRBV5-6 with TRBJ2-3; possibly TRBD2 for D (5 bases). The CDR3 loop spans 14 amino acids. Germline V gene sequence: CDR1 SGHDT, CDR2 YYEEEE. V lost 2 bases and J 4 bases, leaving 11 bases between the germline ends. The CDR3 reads CASSFAGRADTQYF. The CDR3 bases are TGTGCCAGCAGCTTTGCTGGGAGAGCAGATACGCAGTATTTT. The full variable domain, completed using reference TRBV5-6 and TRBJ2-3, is DAGVTQSPTHLIKTRGQQVTLRCSPKSGHDTVSWYQQALGQGPQFIFQYYEEEERQRGNFPDRFSGHQFPNYSSELNVNALLLGDSALYLCASSFAGRADTQYFGPGTRLTVL.

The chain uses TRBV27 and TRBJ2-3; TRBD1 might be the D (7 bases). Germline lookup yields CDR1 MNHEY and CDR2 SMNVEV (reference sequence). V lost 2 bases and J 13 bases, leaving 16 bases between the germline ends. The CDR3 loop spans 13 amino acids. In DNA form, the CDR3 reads TGTGCCAGCAGTTTAGGAGGGGGCAGGAGCGAGTATTTT. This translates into CASSLGGGRSEYF.

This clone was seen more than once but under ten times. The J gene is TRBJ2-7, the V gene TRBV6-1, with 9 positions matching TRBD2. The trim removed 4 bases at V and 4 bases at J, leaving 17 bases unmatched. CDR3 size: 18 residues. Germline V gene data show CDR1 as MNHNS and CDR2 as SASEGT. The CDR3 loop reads CASSAPLGLAGRRYEQYF. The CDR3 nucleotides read TGTGCCAGCAGTGCCCCGTTGGGGCTAGCGGGGAGGAGGTACGAGCAGTACTTC.

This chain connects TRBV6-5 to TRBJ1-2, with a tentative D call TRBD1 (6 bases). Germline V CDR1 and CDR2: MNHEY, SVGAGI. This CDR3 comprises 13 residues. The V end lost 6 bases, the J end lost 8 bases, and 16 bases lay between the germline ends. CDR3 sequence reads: CASRYTGSDGYTF. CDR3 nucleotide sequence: TGTGCCAGCAGGTATACAGGGTCTGACGGCTACACCTTC.

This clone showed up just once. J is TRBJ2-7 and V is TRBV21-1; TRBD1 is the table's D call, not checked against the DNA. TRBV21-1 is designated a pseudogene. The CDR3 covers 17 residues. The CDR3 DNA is TGTGCCAGCAGCATGTATCTGACAGCTCCCTATTACTACGAGCAGTACTTC. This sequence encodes CASSMYLTAPYYYEQYF.

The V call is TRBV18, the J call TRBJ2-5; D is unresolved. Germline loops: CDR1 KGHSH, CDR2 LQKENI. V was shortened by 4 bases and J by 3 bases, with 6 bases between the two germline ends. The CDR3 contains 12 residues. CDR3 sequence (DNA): TGTGCCAGCTCACAATTAAAAGAGACCCAGTACTTC. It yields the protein CASSQLKETQYF.

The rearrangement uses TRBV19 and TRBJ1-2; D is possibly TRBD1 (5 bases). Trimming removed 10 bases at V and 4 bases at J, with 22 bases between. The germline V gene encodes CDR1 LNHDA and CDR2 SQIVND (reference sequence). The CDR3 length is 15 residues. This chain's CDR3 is CATRRGWGGSYGYTF. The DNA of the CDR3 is TGTGCCACAAGGAGGGGTTGGGGGGGATCCTATGGCTACACCTTC.

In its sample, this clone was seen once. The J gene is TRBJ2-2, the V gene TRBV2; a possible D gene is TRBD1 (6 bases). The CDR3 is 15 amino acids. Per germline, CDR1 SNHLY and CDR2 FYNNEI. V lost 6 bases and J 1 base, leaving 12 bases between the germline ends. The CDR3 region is CASRTGTQNTGELFF. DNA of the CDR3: TGTGCCAGCAGAACCGGGACACAGAACACCGGGGAGCTGTTTTTT.

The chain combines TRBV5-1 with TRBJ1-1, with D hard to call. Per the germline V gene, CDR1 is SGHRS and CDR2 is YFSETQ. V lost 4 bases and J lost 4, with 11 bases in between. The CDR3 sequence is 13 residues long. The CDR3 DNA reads TGCGCCAGCAGCCTCGCTCAAGCCACTGAAGCTTTCTTT. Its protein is CASSLAQATEAFF. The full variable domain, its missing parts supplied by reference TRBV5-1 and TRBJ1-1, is KAGVTQTPRYLIKTRGQQVTLSCSPISGHRSVSWYQQTPGQGLQFLFEYFSETQRNKGNFPGRFSGRQFSNSRSEMNVSTLELGDSALYLCASSLAQATEAFFGQGTRLTVV.

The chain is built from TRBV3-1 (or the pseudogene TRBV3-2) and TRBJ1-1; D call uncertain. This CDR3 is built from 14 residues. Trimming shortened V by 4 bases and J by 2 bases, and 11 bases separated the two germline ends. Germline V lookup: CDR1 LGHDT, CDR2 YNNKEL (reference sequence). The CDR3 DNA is TGTGCCAGCAGCCCCGAGGGCCGCAACACTGAAGCTTTCTTT. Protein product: CASSPEGRNTEAFF.

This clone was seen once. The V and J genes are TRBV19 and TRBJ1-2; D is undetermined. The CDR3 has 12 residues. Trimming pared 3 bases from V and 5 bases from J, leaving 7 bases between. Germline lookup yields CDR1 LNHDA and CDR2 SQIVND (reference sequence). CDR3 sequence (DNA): TGTGCCAGTAGTATTCACGGGTATGGCTACACCTTC. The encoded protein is CASSIHGYGYTF.

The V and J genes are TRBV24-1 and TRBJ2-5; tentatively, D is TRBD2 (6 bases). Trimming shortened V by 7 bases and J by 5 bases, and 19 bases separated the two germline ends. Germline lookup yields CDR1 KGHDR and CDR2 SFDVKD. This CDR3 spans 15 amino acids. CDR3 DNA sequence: TGTGCCACCAGCCTTGGAGGGGCCACGACGGAGACCCAGTACTTC. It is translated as CATSLGGATTETQYF.

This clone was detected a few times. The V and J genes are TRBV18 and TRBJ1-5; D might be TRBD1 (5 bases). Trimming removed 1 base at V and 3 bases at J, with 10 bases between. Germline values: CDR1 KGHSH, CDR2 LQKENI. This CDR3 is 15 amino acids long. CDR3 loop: CASSPQSGLNQPQHF. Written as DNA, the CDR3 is TGTGCCAGCTCACCACAGTCAGGGCTCAATCAGCCCCAGCATTTT.

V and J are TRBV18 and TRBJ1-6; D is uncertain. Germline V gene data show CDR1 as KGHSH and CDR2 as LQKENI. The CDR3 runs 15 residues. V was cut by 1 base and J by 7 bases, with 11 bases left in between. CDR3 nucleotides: TGTGCCAGCTCACCACAACCGGTATGGAATTCACCCCTCCACTTT. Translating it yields CASSPQPVWNSPLHF.

The CDR3 loop is CASSFPGTSNEQFF. DNA of the CDR3: TGCGCCAGCAGCTTCCCCGGGACTAGCAATGAGCAGTTCTTC. The chain uses TRBV5-1 and TRBJ2-1; TRBD2 matches 8 bases. Per germline, CDR1 SGHRS and CDR2 YFSETQ. The CDR3 is 14 residues long. V shed 2 bases, J shed 6 bases, and the junction held 4 bases outside the gene matches.

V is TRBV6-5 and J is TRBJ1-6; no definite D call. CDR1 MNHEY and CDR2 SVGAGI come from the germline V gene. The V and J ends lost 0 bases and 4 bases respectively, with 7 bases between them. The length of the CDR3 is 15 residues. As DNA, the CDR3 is TGTGCCAGCAGTTACTCGAACAGATATAATTCACCCCTCCACTTT. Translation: CASSYSNRYNSPLHF.

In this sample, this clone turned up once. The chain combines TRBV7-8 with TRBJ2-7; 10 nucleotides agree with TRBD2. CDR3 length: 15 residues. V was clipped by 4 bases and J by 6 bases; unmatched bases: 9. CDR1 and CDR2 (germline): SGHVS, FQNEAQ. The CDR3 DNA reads TGTGCCAGCAGCTGGACAGGGTTAGCGGGGGGCGAGCAGTACTTC. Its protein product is CASSWTGLAGGEQYF.

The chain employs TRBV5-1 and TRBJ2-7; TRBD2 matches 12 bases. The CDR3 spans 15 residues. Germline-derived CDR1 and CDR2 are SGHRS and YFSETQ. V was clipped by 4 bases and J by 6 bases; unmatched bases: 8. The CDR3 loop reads CASSRGASGGAEQYF. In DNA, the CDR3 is TGCGCCAGCAGCCGCGGAGCTAGCGGGGGGGCCGAGCAGTACTTC.

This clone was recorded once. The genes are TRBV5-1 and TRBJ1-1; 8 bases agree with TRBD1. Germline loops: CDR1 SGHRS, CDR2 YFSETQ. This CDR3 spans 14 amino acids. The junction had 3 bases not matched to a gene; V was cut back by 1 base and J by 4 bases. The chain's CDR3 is CASSLIGQGTEAFF. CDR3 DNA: TGCGCCAGCAGCTTGATTGGACAGGGCACTGAAGCTTTCTTT.

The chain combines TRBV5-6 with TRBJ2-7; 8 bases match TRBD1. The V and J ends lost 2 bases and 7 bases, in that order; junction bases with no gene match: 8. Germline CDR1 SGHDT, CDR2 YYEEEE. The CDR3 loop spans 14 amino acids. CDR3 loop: CASSLRTGMGEQYF. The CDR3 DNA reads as TGTGCCAGCAGCTTAAGGACAGGGATGGGGGAGCAGTACTTC.

The CDR3 DNA reads TGTGCCTGGGTACAGGATTTCTATGGCTACACCTTC. It specifies CAWVQDFYGYTF. V usage is TRBV30 and J usage is TRBJ1-2, with D possibly TRBD1 on 5 matching bases. V lost 5 bases to trimming and J lost 4 bases, with 11 bases between them. CDR1 and CDR2 (germline): GTSNPN, SVGIG (reference sequence). The CDR3 has 12 residues.

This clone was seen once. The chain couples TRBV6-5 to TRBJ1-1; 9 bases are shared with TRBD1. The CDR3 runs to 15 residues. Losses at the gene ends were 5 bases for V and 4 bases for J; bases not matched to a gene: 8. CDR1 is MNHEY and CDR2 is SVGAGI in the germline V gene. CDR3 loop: CASSRGQGRLTEAFF. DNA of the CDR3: TGTGCCAGCAGTCGGGGACAGGGAAGACTCACTGAAGCTTTCTTT.

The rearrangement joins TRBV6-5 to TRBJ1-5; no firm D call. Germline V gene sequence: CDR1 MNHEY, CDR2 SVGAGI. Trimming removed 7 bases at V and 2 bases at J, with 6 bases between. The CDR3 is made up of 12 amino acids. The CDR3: CASTSGNQPQHF. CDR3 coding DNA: TGTGCCAGCACGTCCGGCAATCAGCCCCAGCATTTT.

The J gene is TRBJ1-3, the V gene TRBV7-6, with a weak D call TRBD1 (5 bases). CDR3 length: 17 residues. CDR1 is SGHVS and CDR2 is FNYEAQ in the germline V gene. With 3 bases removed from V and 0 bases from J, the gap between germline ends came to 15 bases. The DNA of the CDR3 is TGTGCCAGCAGCTTCCAGTCCTCCAGGGTCTCTGGAAACACCATATATTTT. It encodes CASSFQSSRVSGNTIYF.

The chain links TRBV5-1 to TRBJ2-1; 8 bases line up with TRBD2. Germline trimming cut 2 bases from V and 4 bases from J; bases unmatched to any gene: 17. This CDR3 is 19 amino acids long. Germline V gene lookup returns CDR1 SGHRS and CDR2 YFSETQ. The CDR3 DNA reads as TGCGCCAGCAGCTTTTTGGCCTTGCGGGTAGCGGGGAGATACAATGAGCAGTTCTTC. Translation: CASSFLALRVAGRYNEQFF.